These T cell receptor beta chains were read from a single sample in a study of response to subunit inactivated influenza vaccine. Each CDR3 protein gets one entry after TCRdb re-called the RT-PCR reads with MiXCR. There are about 520,000 distinct CDR3 sequences in the sample; 25% occur only once, and over 1.5% lies in the top ten. The specimen comprised CD4+ T cells sorted from PBMCs, sampled more than 4 days after vaccination. The source is a man over 45 who received an inactivated influenza vaccine. Each CDR3 is given with its conserved first and last residue. Each record gives: D gene, clone size, J gene, V gene, CDR3 protein, CDR3 DNA. The D gene is left open where the match is weak. The listing skips clone size in some rows; elsewhere it reads once, few, many or a size class.

-,-,TRBJ1-1,TRBV6-2/TRBV6-3,CASSYSQTEINTEAFF,TGTGCCAGCAGTTACTCTCAAACAGAGATTAACACTGAAGCTTTCTTT
-,few,TRBJ2-1,TRBV20-1,CSARLDEQFF,TGCAGTGCTAGACTAGATGAGCAGTTCTTC
-,-,TRBJ2-4,TRBV20-1,CSAREQDFIAKNIQYF,TGCAGTGCTAGAGAGCAGGATTTTATAGCCAAAAACATTCAGTACTTC
TRBD2,-,TRBJ2-7,TRBV5-6,CASSLFGGGYEQYF,TGTGCCAGCAGCTTGTTCGGGGGAGGGTACGAGCAGTACTTC
TRBD2,few,TRBJ2-3,TRBV11-2,CASRPGLADDTQYF,TGTGCCAGCAGACCCGGACTAGCGGATGATACGCAGTATTTT
-,-,TRBJ2-7,TRBV14,CASSQARQVSSYEQYF,TGTGCCAGCAGCCAAGCCCGCCAGGTTAGCTCCTACGAGCAGTACTTC
-,many,TRBJ1-1,TRBV19,CASSIDPGTVNTEAFF,TGTGCCAGTAGTATAGATCCAGGGACCGTGAACACTGAAGCTTTCTTT
-,-,TRBJ1-1,TRBV4-3,CASSRLSGAEAFF,TGCGCCAGCAGCCGACTATCGGGTGCTGAAGCTTTCTTT
TRBD1,few,TRBJ1-2,TRBV29-1,CSVDWTGGYGYTF,TGCAGCGTTGACTGGACAGGGGGTTATGGCTACACCTTC
-,-,TRBJ2-1,TRBV5-1,CASSYSLGGSGEQFF,TGCGCCAGCTCCTACAGCCTAGGGGGGAGTGGTGAGCAGTTCTTC
TRBD1,-,TRBJ2-2,TRBV11-1,CASSFGTGRPGELFF,TGTGCCAGCAGCTTTGGGACAGGGAGGCCCGGGGAGCTGTTTTTT
-,-,TRBJ2-2,TRBV7-6,CASSLITDRFGELFF,TGTGCCAGCAGCTTAATTACCGATCGGTTCGGGGAGCTGTTTTTT
-,-,TRBJ2-5,TRBV20-1,CSATDKQETQYF,TGCAGTGCCACGGACAAACAAGAGACCCAGTACTTC
TRBD1,-,TRBJ2-2,TRBV5-1,CASSLTDRGQSGELFF,TGCGCCAGCAGCTTGACAGACAGGGGGCAATCCGGGGAGCTGTTTTTT
-,-,TRBJ1-5,TRBV20-1,CSARSDSNQPQHF,TGCAGTGCTAGAAGTGATAGCAATCAGCCCCAGCATTTT
-,-,TRBJ2-3,TRBV9,CASSAFTDTQYF,TGTGCCAGCAGCGCCTTCACAGATACGCAGTATTTT
-,few,TRBJ2-3,TRBV7-2,CASSYAGTSGDTQYF,TGTGCCAGCAGTTACGCCGGGACCTCCGGAGATACGCAGTATTTT